This T cell receptor (beta chain) appears in the sequencing data of a study of T cell responses to AZD1222 COVID-19 vaccine. Study outcomes and limitations: Epitopes outside B.1.351 and B.1.1.7 mutated regions reportedly drew nearly half of spike TCRs. Only a handful of AZD1222 recipients were seropositive at baseline.

Remarks on this clone: Its antigen is not identified.

Produced via immunoSEQ multiplex PCR; TCRdb's table is partial and in-frame only. This table holds 100,000 to 130,000 clones, 92% found once. The CDR3 spans 14 residues. Deletions cut 6 bases from V and 6 bases from J, with 18 bases between. The germline V gene encodes CDR1 MNHNS and CDR2 SASEGT. The chain joins TRBV6-1 to TRBJ2-7; D is uncertain. This specimen consisted of peripheral blood, obtained 28 days after the second AZD1222 dose. The receptor's source is an adult who received the AZD1222 COVID-19 vaccine. The CDR3 region has the DNA TGTGCCAGCAGGTTAGGACCAACCCTCCTCGAGCAGTACTTC. This gives the protein CASRLGPTLLEQYF.